This passage covers 28 T cell receptor beta chains from one sample sequenced in a study of post-analysis software for immune sequencing data. General study results and limits: Compared with controls, patients had more of about 5 TRBV segments, including TRBV5-6, TRBV5-1 and TRBV20-1.

Unique molecular identifiers tagged the TCR beta cDNA libraries. MiXCR, run by TCRdb on the PCR reads, gives a single entry per CDR3 protein. This table has roughly 730,000 distinct CDR3 sequences, about 27% appearing once. Their cognate antigens are unknown. The source material was blood. The receptors were sampled from a girl between 10 and 17 years old with multiple sclerosis.

The rearrangement uses TRBV11-2 and TRBJ2-3, with D unclear. This CDR3 spans 15 amino acids. The germline V and J ends were trimmed by 2 bases and 3 bases, with 12 bases remaining between them. Germline V gene data show CDR1 as SGHAT and CDR2 as FQNNGV. The chain's CDR3 is CASSLLPERTDTQYF. The CDR3 region has the DNA TGTGCCAGCAGCTTACTTCCGGAAAGGACAGATACGCAGTATTTT.

The chain is built from TRBV4-3 and TRBJ2-2, with D possibly being TRBD2 (7 bases). CDR1 and CDR2 from the germline V gene are LGHNA and YSLEER. The CDR3 is 17 amino acids. V was trimmed by 1 base and J by 3 bases, leaving 15 bases between them. The CDR3 DNA is TGCGCCAGCAGCCAAGCTGGGGGGAGGGGGGACACCGGGGAGCTGTTTTTT. Encoded protein: CASSQAGGRGDTGELFF.

The chain has TRBV5-1 and TRBJ2-1; D may be TRBD2 (5 bases). CDR1 is SGHRS, CDR2 YFSETQ, per germline. This CDR3 comprises 14 residues. V lost 0 bases and J lost 9, with 13 bases in between. For the CDR3, the DNA is TGCGCCAGCAGCTTGGCCTCTGGGCGGGCTGAGCAGTTCTTC. It translates to CASSLASGRAEQFF.

This chain uses TRBV2 with TRBJ2-1, with D perhaps TRBD2 (5 bases). The CDR3 loop spans 14 amino acids. V was clipped by 7 bases and J by 7 bases, with 17 bases between them. Germline CDR1 SNHLY, CDR2 FYNNEI. DNA for the CDR3: TGTGCCAGCAACTCTAGAGGTACGGGGAATGAGCAGTTCTTC. This codes for CASNSRGTGNEQFF.

The chain joins TRBV6-6 to TRBJ2-3; no reliable D call. V was trimmed by 0 bases and J by 2 bases, leaving 9 bases between them. CDR3 length: 15 residues. Germline V CDR1 and CDR2: MNHNY, SVGAGI (reference sequence). CDR3 loop: CASSYSSGVTDTQYF. CDR3 coding DNA: TGTGCCAGCAGTTACTCGAGTGGGGTCACAGATACGCAGTATTTT.

This clonotype was observed a few times. The rearrangement joins TRBV5-1 to TRBJ2-3, with 8 bases fitting TRBD2. In germline, CDR1 is SGHRS, CDR2 YFSETQ. V gave up 4 bases and J gave up 5 bases; unmatched junction bases: 12. The CDR3 runs to 16 residues. For the CDR3, the DNA is TGCGCCAGCAGCCCCAGCCCAGCGGGAGCCGGAGATACGCAGTATTTT. Translating gives CASSPSPAGAGDTQYF. The full variable domain, its missing parts supplied by reference TRBV5-1 and TRBJ2-3, is KAGVTQTPRYLIKTRGQQVTLSCSPISGHRSVSWYQQTPGQGLQFLFEYFSETQRNKGNFPGRFSGRQFSNSRSEMNVSTLELGDSALYLCASSPSPAGAGDTQYFGPGTRLTVL.

The genes are TRBV29-1 and TRBJ2-2; 10 bases agree with TRBD1. CDR3 length equals 13 residues. V lost 3 bases and J lost 6; bases outside the gene matches: 1. The germline CDR1 and CDR2 sequences are SQVTM and ANQGSEA. The CDR3: CSVETGGPGELFF. The CDR3 DNA reads TGCAGCGTTGAGACAGGGGGCCCCGGGGAGCTGTTTTTT.

The genes are TRBV2 and TRBJ2-7; the D is unclear. The germline gives CDR1 SNHLY, CDR2 FYNNEI. The CDR3 has 14 amino acids. With 2 bases removed from V and 0 bases from J, the gap between germline ends came to 8 bases. In DNA, the CDR3 is TGTGCCAGCAGTGAAAGGTTAAGCTCCTACGAGCAGTACTTC. It yields the protein CASSERLSSYEQYF. The variable domain in full, completed from reference TRBV2 and TRBJ2-7, reads EPEVTQTPSHQVTQMGQEVILRCVPISNHLYFYWYRQILGQKVEFLVSFYNNEISEKSEIFDDQFSVERPDGSNFTLKIRSTKLEDSAMYFCASSERLSSYEQYFGPGTRLTVT.

This clonotype occurred a few times. The chain has TRBV20-1 and TRBJ2-3; D gene ambiguous. The CDR3 sequence is 16 residues long. V lost 5 bases, J lost 3 bases, and 21 bases lay in between. Germline V lookup: CDR1 DFQATT, CDR2 SNEGSKA (reference sequence). The CDR3 is CSALIRKGPLTDTQYF. The CDR3 DNA reads as TGCAGTGCTCTAATAAGGAAAGGACCGCTTACAGATACGCAGTATTTT.

This clonotype was found a few times. The rearrangement links TRBV7-2 to TRBJ1-5, with D possibly being TRBD1 (5 bases). V was trimmed by 1 base and J by 3 bases, leaving 10 bases between them. Per germline, CDR1 SGHTA and CDR2 FQGNSA. There are 15 residues in the CDR3. For the CDR3, the DNA is TGTGCCAGCAGCTTAGTGGGGGTCGTCAATCAGCCCCAGCATTTT. This encodes CASSLVGVVNQPQHF.

The chain carries TRBV10-1 and TRBJ2-1; no firm D call. There are 15 residues in the CDR3. CDR1 and CDR2 from the germline V gene are WNHNN and SYGVQD (reference sequence). The V and J ends lost 3 bases and 4 bases respectively, with 13 bases between them. CDR3 residues: CASSEVARYYNEQFF. Here the CDR3 DNA reads TGCGCCAGCAGTGAAGTTGCTAGGTATTACAATGAGCAGTTCTTC.

This clonotype has only a few counts. This sequence joins TRBV12-5 and TRBJ1-1; 10 bases map to TRBD1. Germline assignment: CDR1 LGHNT and CDR2 FRNRAP. This CDR3 is 16 amino acids long. V dropped 0 bases and J dropped 4; count of bases not matched to a gene: 5. The CDR3 spells CASGLVWTGGRTEAFF. The CDR3 bases are TGTGCTAGTGGTTTGGTATGGACAGGGGGACGCACTGAAGCTTTCTTT.

The V and J genes are TRBV29-1 and TRBJ2-4, with 8 bases identical to TRBD1. The J call may not be correct, given that the DNA end is closer to TRBJ2-7. CDR3 size: 13 residues. In germline, CDR1 is SQVTM, CDR2 ANQGSEA. CDR3 nucleotides: TGCAGCGCTTCCCCGGACAGGGTGGGCGAGCAGTACTTC. Its protein is CSASPDRVGEQYF.

The J gene is TRBJ1-3, the V gene TRBV5-1; no definite D call. Germline values: CDR1 SGHRS, CDR2 YFSETQ. The CDR3 has 16 amino acids. Trimming pared 0 bases from V and 4 bases from J, leaving 14 bases between. The CDR3 sequence: CASSLDGELSGNTIYF. The DNA of the CDR3 is TGCGCCAGCAGCTTGGACGGGGAATTATCAGGAAACACCATATATTTT.

This clonotype turned up a few times. This chain joins TRBV27 and TRBJ2-3; 12 nucleotides agree with TRBD1. The CDR3 is made up of 14 amino acids. J gave up 5 bases and V 6 bases, and 3 bases lay outside the gene matches. Germline CDR1 is MNHEY and CDR2 is SMNVEV (reference sequence). The CDR3 sequence: CASRGQGARDTQYF. The CDR3 nucleotides are TGTGCCAGCAGGGGACAGGGGGCGCGAGATACGCAGTATTTT.

The chain is built from TRBV14 and TRBJ2-7; D ambiguous. Trimming removed 4 bases at V and 2 bases at J, with 15 bases between. The CDR3 is 15 residues long. Germline V gene lookup returns CDR1 SGHDN and CDR2 FVKESK. The DNA for the CDR3 is TGTGCCAGCAGCCCCGATAGAACTCCCCCCTACGAGCAGTACTTC. Translating it yields CASSPDRTPPYEQYF.

The table lists this clonotype with a few counts. The chain employs TRBV4-2 and TRBJ2-3, with D perhaps TRBD1 (6 bases). Trimming stripped 3 bases from V and 5 bases from J, with 9 bases between. This CDR3 has 13 amino acids. Germline V gene lookup returns CDR1 LGHNA and CDR2 YNFKEQ. The CDR3 coding sequence is TGTGCCAGCAGCCAGGGGGCCCAAGATACGCAGTATTTT. Translation: CASSQGAQDTQYF.

This clonotype has just one count. Possible read error: a much larger clone is one base away. This rearrangement joins TRBV7-9 to TRBJ2-4, with D hard to call. CDR1 and CDR2 from the germline V gene are SEHNR and FQNEAQ (reference sequence). V was clipped by 4 bases and J by 13 bases, with 14 bases between them. The CDR3 consists of 12 residues. The CDR3 DNA is TGTGCCAGCAGCTCAAACGCCTACAAGCAGTACTTC. Translating gives CASSSNAYKQYF.

This clonotype was observed a few times. The genes are TRBV5-1 and TRBJ2-7; 11 nucleotides match TRBD2. The germline gives CDR1 SGHRS, CDR2 YFSETQ. V shed 0 bases and J 3 bases; nucleotides not matched to a gene: 2. CDR3 length: 15 residues. The CDR3 region is CASSLALAGDYEQYF. CDR3 sequence (DNA): TGCGCCAGCAGCTTGGCACTAGCGGGAGACTACGAGCAGTACTTC.

This clonotype was observed a few times. The chain's CDR3 is CASADLSSYNEQFF. CDR3 nucleotide sequence: TGCGCCAGCGCTGACTTGAGCTCCTACAATGAGCAGTTCTTC. The rearrangement joins TRBV4-1 to TRBJ2-1; D is undetermined. The germline V and J ends were trimmed by 8 bases and 0 bases, with 11 bases remaining between them. The CDR3 is 14 residues long. Per the germline V gene, CDR1 is MGHRA and CDR2 is YSYEKL.

The sample holds a few counts of this clonotype. V and J are TRBV6-5 and TRBJ1-1; 7 bases map to TRBD1. The CDR3 has 14 residues. V shed 10 bases and J 4 bases; nucleotides not matched to a gene: 12. Germline V gives CDR1 MNHEY, CDR2 SVGAGI. DNA of the CDR3: TGTGCCAACAGCCGACAGGGCCTATCCACTGAAGCTTTCTTT. Translating gives CANSRQGLSTEAFF.

V usage is TRBV6-1 and J usage is TRBJ2-5, with a weak D call TRBD2 (6 bases). V lost 7 bases to trimming and J lost 2 bases, with 14 bases between them. The CDR3 sequence is 14 residues long. Germline V gene sequence: CDR1 MNHNS, CDR2 SASEGT. The CDR3 loop is CASTAGGRQETQYF. CDR3 DNA sequence: TGTGCCAGCACCGCCGGGGGACGACAAGAGACCCAGTACTTC.

This clonotype appeared a few times. The chain carries TRBV11-2 and TRBJ2-1; no clear D gene. The V gene's germline CDR1 is SGHAT and CDR2 FQNNGV. The CDR3 has 14 amino acids. V shed 3 bases and J shed 13 bases, with 19 bases lying between them. The DNA for the CDR3 is TGTGCCAGCAGCTTGTATAGGAACGCCCCTTTCCAGTTCTTC. Translated, it gives CASSLYRNAPFQFF.

In DNA, the CDR3 is TGTGCCAGCAGCTTACGGCCATCACCACGGAAAGAGACCCAGTACTTC. This sequence encodes CASSLRPSPRKETQYF. The chain combines TRBV11-2 with TRBJ2-5; D unresolved. V was shortened by 2 bases and J by 3 bases, with 16 bases between the two germline ends. From germline, CDR1 is SGHAT and CDR2 FQNNGV. The CDR3 covers 16 residues. The whole variable domain, filled in from reference TRBV11-2 and TRBJ2-5, reads EAGVAQSPRYKIIEKRQSVAFWCNPISGHATLYWYQQILGQGPKLLIQFQNNGVVDDSQLPKDRFSAERLKGVDSTLKIQPAKLEDSAVYLCASSLRPSPRKETQYFGPGTRLLVL.

V is TRBV2 and J is TRBJ2-1; D may match TRBD1 or TRBD2 (5 bases each). V lost 1 base, J lost 12 bases, and 13 bases lay in between. The V gene's germline CDR1 is SNHLY and CDR2 FYNNEI. The CDR3 extends over 13 amino acids. The CDR3 sequence is CASSEVGPTGQFF. CDR3 DNA sequence: TGTGCCAGCAGTGAAGTGGGACCGACCGGGCAGTTCTTC.

The V gene is TRBV20-1, the J gene TRBJ1-1; the D is unclear. The CDR3 is 14 amino acids. V lost 1 base and J lost 4, with 13 bases in between. Germline V gene data show CDR1 as DFQATT and CDR2 as SNEGSKA (reference sequence). The CDR3 DNA sequence: TGCAGTGCTAGAGCTTTCGGACTCCGCACTGAAGCTTTCTTT. Protein: CSARAFGLRTEAFF.

V and J are TRBV20-1 and TRBJ2-1, with 8 bases aligning to TRBD2. In germline, CDR1 is DFQATT, CDR2 SNEGSKA (reference sequence). CDR3 length: 17 amino acids. V gave up 2 bases and J gave up 6 bases; unmatched junction bases: 15. CDR3 sequence (DNA): TGCAGTGCTAGATACGCAGCGGGGGACTTACATAGCAATGAGCAGTTCTTC. Amino acid sequence: CSARYAAGDLHSNEQFF.

This clonotype turned up a few times. The genes are TRBV5-4 and TRBJ2-1; a weak D match, TRBD2 (6 bases). There are 16 residues in the CDR3. V was trimmed by 5 bases and J by 2 bases, leaving 17 bases between them. Germline assignment: CDR1 SGHNT and CDR2 YYREEE (reference sequence). CDR3 in amino acids: CASSPIGRYPYNEQFF. CDR3 sequence (DNA): TGTGCCAGCAGTCCGATAGGGAGGTACCCCTACAATGAGCAGTTCTTC. Full variable domain (remainder filled in from reference TRBV5-4 and TRBJ2-1): ETGVTQSPTHLIKTRGQQVTLRCSSQSGHNTVSWYQQALGQGPQFIFQYYREEENGRGNFPPRFSGLQFPNYSSELNVNALELDDSALYLCASSPIGRYPYNEQFFGPGTRLTVL.